This T cell receptor beta chain comes out of a study of blood T cell repertoires in COVID-19 (dated by TCRdb to 2020 to 2021). At the level of the whole study: The collaborator samples originated in the United States, Italy and Spain and spanned the acute and convalescent phases of COVID-19. The material from the prospective study consisted of cDNA or gDNA derived from T cells, B-cell-depleted T cells, or PBMCs. Deeply sampled blood TCRbeta repertoires from subjects exposed to, actively infected with, or recovered from COVID-19 were included in the dataset. The repertoires were released in a freely available public database meant as a resource for research on the immune response to SARS-CoV-2. Samples came from the ongoing ImmuneRACE study (first 160 participants) plus 1,254 subjects from 6 global collaborators. The sample metadata nearly always contained a de-identified subject ID, COVID-19 status, age in years and sex. Where HLA class I and class II types were available, the types were taken from metadata supplied by the sample provider, not from assay-based typing.

The immunoSEQ Assay, a bias-controlled multiplex PCR, was used to amplify TCRbeta CDR3 regions from genomic DNA. The study's own analysis went as follows. Nucleated cell counts per sample were estimated from amplification of reference gene primers within the assay. To quantify the absolute abundance of each unique TCRbeta CDR3 rearrangement, sequence reads were collapsed and filtered. For each sample, productive Simpson clonality was calculated by taking the square root of Simpson's diversity index across productive rearrangements. TCRdb took over this immuneACCESS table, retaining in-frame rearrangements with V and J assigned. Such tables are incomplete; in checked studies, under half of the missing clones stem from an unresolved V gene, and the remainder is unexplained. V and J calls and clone size are given by that table; D and trimming were obtained from the DNA. Counted in this sample were approximately 270,000 clones; more than 65% of them appeared once. Of the sample, 15% to 19% falls within the top ten clones.

About this clone: Its antigen is unknown. There are no base qualities to consult, and no much larger clone falls within one base.

At one collaborating source in Seattle, patients were enrolled during active infection and were followed longitudinally through the course of disease. Collaborating institutions collected whole blood in K2EDTA tubes following their own protocols. For TCRbeta analysis, collaborator samples were shipped as frozen whole blood, as isolated PBMCs, or as DNA extracted from either sample type. What the research found in general, with its limitations: How much clinical and demographic metadata was included differed by source and by participant, and the metadata was provided uncurated.

Its CDR3 holds 12 amino acids, cysteine through phenylalanine. Here the CDR3 DNA is all that survives: 36 bases in frame from base 1. Looking up the germline V gene yields CDR1 SGDLS and CDR2 YYNGEE. V lost 4 bases and J lost 0 bases; the stretch between them is 4 bases long. The chain couples TRBV9 to TRBJ2-5; a confident D gene designation cannot be given. This TCR came from a person aged 70 to 85 with COVID-19, enrolled during active disease. Input material: peripheral blood. The CDR3 here reads CASSTNQETQYF. The nucleotides read TGTGCCAGCAGCACTAACCAAGAGACCCAGTACTTC.